The 25 T cell receptor beta chains reported below all come from one sample, sequenced in a study of sequential checkpoint blockade in melanoma. Here immunoSEQ multiplex PCR was the method, and the copy in TCRdb shows in-frame clones only, minus some. The sample yields some 6,000 clones, roughly 50% seen once. Treatment reported: randomized to nivolumab then ipilimumab (arm A) or the reverse (arm B). The specimen was CD8+ T cells sorted from blood (inferred from file names), collected from a patient given nivolumab and ipilimumab in sequence. Every receptor here comes from a human donor with melanoma.

V and J are TRBV5-1 and TRBJ2-3; 12 bases agree with TRBD2. Trimming at V came to 3 bases and at J to 5 bases, leaving 10 bases not matched to a gene. The CDR3 length is 17 residues. CDR1 SGHRS and CDR2 YFSETQ come from the germline V gene. The CDR3 nucleotides are TGCGCCAGCAGCTATTCCCTAGCGGGGGGGCCGCGAGATACGCAGTATTTT. It translates to CASSYSLAGGPRDTQYF. The full variable domain, in which reference TRBV5-1 and TRBJ2-3 provide the parts outside the CDR3, is KAGVTQTPRYLIKTRGQQVTLSCSPISGHRSVSWYQQTPGQGLQFLFEYFSETQRNKGNFPGRFSGRQFSNSRSEMNVSTLELGDSALYLCASSYSLAGGPRDTQYFGPGTRLTVL.

This clone has a handful of counts. The rearrangement uses TRBV27 and TRBJ2-7; TRBD1 matches at 8 bases. The CDR3 is made up of 14 amino acids. Germline assignment: CDR1 MNHEY and CDR2 SMNVEV (reference sequence). J was trimmed by 2 bases and V by 2 bases; bases with no gene match: 2. In nucleotides, the CDR3 is TGTGCCAGCAGTTTAGCGACAGGGGCCTACGAGCAGTACTTC. Encoded protein: CASSLATGAYEQYF.

V is TRBV4-1 and J is TRBJ1-3; 8 bases are a match to TRBD1. The V and J ends lost 0 bases and 0 bases, in that order; junction bases with no gene match: 4. CDR1 is MGHRA and CDR2 is YSYEKL in the germline V gene. There are 17 residues in the CDR3. CDR3 amino acids: CASSQDLGTGSGNTIYF. DNA of the CDR3: TGCGCCAGCAGCCAAGATCTGGGGACAGGCTCTGGAAACACCATATATTTT.

The chain has TRBV5-4 and TRBJ1-6; the D is unclear. The CDR3 runs to 12 residues. CDR1 and CDR2 (germline): SGHNT, YYREEE (reference sequence). V was trimmed by 4 bases and J by 12 bases, leaving 11 bases between them. The CDR3 DNA is TGTGCCAGCAGCCCACAGAGAAAACCCCTCCACTTT. This codes for CASSPQRKPLHF.

This rearrangement joins TRBV7-9 to TRBJ2-2; 10 bases match TRBD2. V lost 0 bases to trimming and J lost 5 bases; unmatched junction nucleotides: 6. Looked up from germline, CDR1 is SEHNR and CDR2 is FQNEAQ (reference sequence). This CDR3 is built from 17 residues. CDR3 DNA: TGTGCCAGCAGCTTAGCCCTCGGACTAGCGGTAACCGGGGAGCTGTTTTTT. It translates to CASSLALGLAVTGELFF.

The chain carries TRBV7-8 and TRBJ2-2, with 7 bases matching TRBD2. The germline CDR1 and CDR2 sequences are SGHVS and FQNEAQ. CDR3 length: 15 amino acids. V shed 3 bases and J 4 bases; nucleotides not matched to a gene: 5. This CDR3 reads CASSLVAGSTGELFF. DNA of the CDR3: TGTGCCAGCAGCTTGGTAGCGGGCTCCACCGGGGAGCTGTTTTTT.

This clone has just one count. The chain carries TRBV19 and TRBJ1-1, with a tentative D call TRBD1 (5 bases). V was pared by 5 bases and J by 2 bases, with 9 bases between. The CDR3 runs 13 residues. Germline V lookup: CDR1 LNHDA, CDR2 SQIVND (reference sequence). CDR3 nucleotides: TGTGCCAGTAGTTTCGACAGTAACACTGAAGCTTTCTTT. Translating it yields CASSFDSNTEAFF.

This chain links TRBV7-7 with TRBJ1-4; 8 bases line up with TRBD1. From germline, CDR1 is SSHAT and CDR2 FNYEAQ (reference sequence). The ends lost 8 bases at V and 4 bases at J; junction bases unmatched: 3. This CDR3 has 13 amino acids. CDR3 region: CASGGQGNEKLFF. CDR3 bases: TGTGCCAGCGGAGGACAGGGTAATGAAAAACTGTTTTTT.

This rearrangement joins TRBV4-2 to TRBJ2-7, with 9 bases identical to TRBD1. J gave up 4 bases and V 0 bases, and 7 bases lay outside the gene matches. Germline CDR1 reads LGHNA; CDR2 reads YNFKEQ. The CDR3 is made up of 16 amino acids. Here the CDR3 reads CASSQDSTTGGYEQYF. The CDR3 nucleotides read TGTGCCAGCAGCCAAGATTCTACGACAGGGGGTTACGAGCAGTACTTC.

There are a few counts of this clone. J is TRBJ2-2 and V is TRBV6-6; 13 bases align to TRBD2. The CDR3 spans 15 residues. V dropped 4 bases and J dropped 5; count of bases not matched to a gene: 1. From germline, CDR1 is MNHNY and CDR2 SVGAGI (reference sequence). CDR3 region: CASSWTSGSTGELFF. The CDR3 DNA follows: TGTGCCAGCAGTTGGACTAGCGGGAGTACCGGGGAGCTGTTTTTT.

J is TRBJ1-5 and V is TRBV10-3, with 11 positions matching TRBD1. This CDR3 contains 15 residues. The junction had 5 bases not matched to a gene; V was cut back by 3 bases and J by 7 bases. Germline CDR1 and CDR2: ENHRY and SYGVKD. CDR3 region: CAISEGQGAGQPQHF. CDR3 DNA: TGTGCCATCAGTGAAGGACAGGGGGCTGGGCAGCCCCAGCATTTT.

The chain joins TRBV4-3 to TRBJ2-1; weak D call: TRBD2 (5 bases). CDR1 is LGHNA, CDR2 YSLEER, per germline. V was pared by 1 base and J by 7 bases, with 5 bases between. This CDR3 has 12 amino acids. Here the CDR3 reads CASSQGGNEQFF. The CDR3 DNA reads as TGCGCCAGCAGCCAAGGAGGGAATGAGCAGTTCTTC.

The chain uses TRBV21-1 and TRBJ2-7; the table's D gene call, TRBD1, was not cross checked with the DNA. TRBV21-1 is deemed a pseudogene. CDR3 length: 15 residues. This CDR3 reads CASSHRDRSVPEQYF. As DNA, the CDR3 is TGTGCCAGCAGCCACCGGGACAGGTCCGTTCCTGAGCAGTACTTC.

V is TRBV2 and J is TRBJ2-1, with D maybe TRBD1 (5 bases). The CDR3 runs 17 residues. Germline V lookup: CDR1 SNHLY, CDR2 FYNNEI. V was clipped by 1 base and J by 1 base, with 14 bases between them. The CDR3 nucleotides read TGTGCCAGCAGTGAAGGTTACCGACAGAGTTCCTACAATGAGCAGTTCTTC. Encoded protein: CASSEGYRQSSYNEQFF.

This clone showed up just a few times. V gene TRBV23-1 combines with J gene TRBJ2-3; TRBD2 might be the D (7 bases). TRBV23-1 is assigned to the ORF class and has an uncertain function. V shed 8 bases and J shed 4 bases, with 19 bases lying between them. CDR3 length: 15 amino acids. As DNA, the CDR3 is TGCGCCAGCGCCCTCGGGGGGCACAAGGCAGATACGCAGTATTTT. Its protein is CASALGGHKADTQYF.

This clone occurred once. The genes are TRBV5-1 and TRBJ2-1; 11 nucleotides match TRBD2. CDR3 size: 16 residues. V lost 1 base, J lost 2 bases, and 2 bases stayed unmatched. The germline V gene has CDR1 SGHRS and CDR2 YFSETQ. The CDR3 DNA reads TGCGCCAGCAGCTTGACTAGCGGGGGTACCTACAATGAGCAGTTCTTC. It specifies CASSLTSGGTYNEQFF.

J is TRBJ2-7 and V is TRBV6-5; no clear D gene. The CDR3 loop spans 14 amino acids. V was trimmed by 5 bases and J by 4 bases, leaving 15 bases between them. Germline values: CDR1 MNHEY, CDR2 SVGAGI. The CDR3 region is CASSESVVRYEQYF. The CDR3 DNA follows: TGTGCCAGCAGTGAATCCGTCGTGAGGTACGAGCAGTACTTC.

Sample share makes this clone medium-sized. The chain employs TRBV28 and TRBJ2-7, with D perhaps matching TRBD2 (7 bases). The CDR3 is 14 residues long. V was cut by 3 bases and J by 2 bases, with 11 bases left in between. Per the germline V gene, CDR1 is MDHEN and CDR2 is SYDVKM. The CDR3 loop is CASSFRGATYEQYF. CDR3 DNA sequence: TGTGCCAGCAGTTTTCGGGGGGCAACCTACGAGCAGTACTTC.

The J gene is TRBJ1-1, the V gene TRBV10-3; D call uncertain. V was pared by 0 bases and J by 7 bases, with 12 bases between. CDR1 is ENHRY and CDR2 is SYGVKD in the germline V gene. This CDR3 spans 14 amino acids. Written as DNA, the CDR3 is TGTGCCATCAGTGAGTCGATGACGGAGCTTGAAGCTTTCTTT. This gives the protein CAISESMTELEAFF.

This chain uses TRBV4-3 with TRBJ2-2; perhaps TRBD2 as D (5 bases). In germline, CDR1 is LGHNA, CDR2 YSLEER. The CDR3 is made up of 14 amino acids. The germline V and J ends were trimmed by 3 bases and 5 bases, with 10 bases remaining between them. CDR3 coding DNA: TGCGCCAGCAGCCAGGGTCGGAGGACCGGGGAGCTGTTTTTT. Encoded protein: CASSQGRRTGELFF.

V is TRBV4-3 and J is TRBJ1-5; TRBD1 matches at 10 bases. This CDR3 has 16 residues. Germline V gene data show CDR1 as LGHNA and CDR2 as YSLEER. With 0 bases clipped from V and 11 bases from J, the junction kept 10 bases outside the gene matches. The CDR3 loop reads CASSQDAGQGLEAQHF. The CDR3 nucleotides are TGCGCCAGCAGCCAAGATGCGGGACAGGGGTTGGAGGCCCAGCATTTT.

As DNA, the CDR3 is TGTGCCAGTAGCACACAGGGGCCTGAAGCTTTCTTT. The encoded protein is CASSTQGPEAFF. This sequence joins TRBV19 and TRBJ1-1; 7 bases fit TRBD1. Germline trimming cut 6 bases from V and 6 bases from J; bases unmatched to any gene: 4. CDR3 size: 12 residues. Germline-derived CDR1 and CDR2 are LNHDA and SQIVND (reference sequence).

The genes are TRBV7-8 and TRBJ2-5, with no clear D. With 3 bases removed from V and 5 bases from J, the gap between germline ends came to 7 bases. The CDR3 totals 12 residues. CDR1 and CDR2 (germline): SGHVS, FQNEAQ. The CDR3 region is CASSFLGETQYF. The CDR3 nucleotides read TGTGCCAGCAGCTTTCTGGGCGAGACCCAGTACTTC.

The chain links TRBV5-1 to TRBJ1-1, with 11 bases lining up with TRBD1. The germline V gene has CDR1 SGHRS and CDR2 YFSETQ. V lost 0 bases to trimming and J lost 4 bases; unmatched junction nucleotides: 2. The CDR3 consists of 15 residues. As DNA, the CDR3 is TGCGCCAGCAGCTTGGCCGGGACAGGGGGCACTGAAGCTTTCTTT. Translation gives CASSLAGTGGTEAFF.

This clone was counted a few times. Distinct nucleotide sequences in the sample also encode this CDR3. The V gene is TRBV18, the J gene TRBJ2-1; a possible D gene is TRBD1 (6 bases). Germline V lookup: CDR1 KGHSH, CDR2 LQKENI. The V end was cut by 6 bases, the J end by 4 bases, with 10 bases between. The CDR3 has 13 residues. CDR3 DNA: TGTGCCAGCTCTCCCACAGGGTACAATGAGCAGTTCTTC. It yields the protein CASSPTGYNEQFF.